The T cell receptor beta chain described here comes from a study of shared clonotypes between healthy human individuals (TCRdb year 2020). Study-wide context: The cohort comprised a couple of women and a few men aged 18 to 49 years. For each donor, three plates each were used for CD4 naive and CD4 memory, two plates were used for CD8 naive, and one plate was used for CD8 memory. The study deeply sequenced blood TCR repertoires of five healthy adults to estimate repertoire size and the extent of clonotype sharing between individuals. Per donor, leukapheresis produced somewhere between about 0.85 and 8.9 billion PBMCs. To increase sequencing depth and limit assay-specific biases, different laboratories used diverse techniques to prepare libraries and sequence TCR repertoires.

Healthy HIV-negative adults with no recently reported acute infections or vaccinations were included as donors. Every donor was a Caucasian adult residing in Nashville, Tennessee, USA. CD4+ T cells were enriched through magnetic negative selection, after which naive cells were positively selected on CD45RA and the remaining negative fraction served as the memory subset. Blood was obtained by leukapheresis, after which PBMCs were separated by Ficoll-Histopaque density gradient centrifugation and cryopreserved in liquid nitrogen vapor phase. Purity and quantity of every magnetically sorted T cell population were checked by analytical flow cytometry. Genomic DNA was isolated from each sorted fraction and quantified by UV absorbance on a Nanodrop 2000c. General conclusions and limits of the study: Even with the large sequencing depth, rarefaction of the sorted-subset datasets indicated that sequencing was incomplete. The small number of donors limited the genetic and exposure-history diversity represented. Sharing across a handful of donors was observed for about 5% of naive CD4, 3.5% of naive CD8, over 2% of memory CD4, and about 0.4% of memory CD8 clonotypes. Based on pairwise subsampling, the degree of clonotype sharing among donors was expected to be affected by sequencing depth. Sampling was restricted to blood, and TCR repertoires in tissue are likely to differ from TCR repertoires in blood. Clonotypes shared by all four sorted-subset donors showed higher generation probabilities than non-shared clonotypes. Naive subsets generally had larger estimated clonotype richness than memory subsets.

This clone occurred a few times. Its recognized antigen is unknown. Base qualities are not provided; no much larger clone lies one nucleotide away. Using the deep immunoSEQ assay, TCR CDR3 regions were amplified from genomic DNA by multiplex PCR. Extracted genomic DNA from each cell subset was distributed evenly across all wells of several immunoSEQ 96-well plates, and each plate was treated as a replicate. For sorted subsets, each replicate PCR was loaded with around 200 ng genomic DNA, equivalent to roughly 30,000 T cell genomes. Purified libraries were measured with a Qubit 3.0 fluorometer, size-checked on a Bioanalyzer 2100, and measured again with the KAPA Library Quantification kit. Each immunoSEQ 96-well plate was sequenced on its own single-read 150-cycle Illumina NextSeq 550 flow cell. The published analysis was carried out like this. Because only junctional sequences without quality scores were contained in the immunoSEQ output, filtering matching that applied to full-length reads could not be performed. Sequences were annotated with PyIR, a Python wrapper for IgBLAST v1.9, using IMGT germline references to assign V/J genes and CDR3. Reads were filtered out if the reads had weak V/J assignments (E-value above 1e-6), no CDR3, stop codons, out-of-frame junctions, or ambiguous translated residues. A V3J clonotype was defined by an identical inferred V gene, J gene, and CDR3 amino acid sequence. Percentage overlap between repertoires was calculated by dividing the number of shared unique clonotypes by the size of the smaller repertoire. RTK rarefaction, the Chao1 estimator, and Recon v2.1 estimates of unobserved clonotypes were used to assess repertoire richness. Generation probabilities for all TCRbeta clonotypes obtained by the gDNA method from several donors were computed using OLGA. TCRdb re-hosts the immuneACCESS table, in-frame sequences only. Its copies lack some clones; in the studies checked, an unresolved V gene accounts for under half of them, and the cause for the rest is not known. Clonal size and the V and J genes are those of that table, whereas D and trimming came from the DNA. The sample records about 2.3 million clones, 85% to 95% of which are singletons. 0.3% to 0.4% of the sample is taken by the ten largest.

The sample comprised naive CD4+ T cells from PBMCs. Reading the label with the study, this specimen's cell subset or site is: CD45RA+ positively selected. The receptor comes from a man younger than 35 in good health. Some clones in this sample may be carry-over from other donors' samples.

The sequenced DNA: TGCGCCAGCAGTGAATGGAGCGGGAACACTGAAGCTTTCTTT. It is translated as CASSEWSGNTEAFF. This receptor chain uses TRBV10-2 and TRBJ1-1; no D segment can be confidently identified. From a lookup of the germline V gene, CDR1 and CDR2 are WSHSY and SAAADI. The CDR3 has 14 amino acids, counting the end cysteine and phenylalanine. Just the 42-base CDR3 DNA is kept, in frame starting at base 1. Trimming removed 3 bases from V and 1 base from J, leaving 9 bases between the germline ends.